These T cell receptor beta chains were read from a single sample in a study of T-cell reconstitution after alpha-beta-depleted transplantation in children. TCRdb used MiXCR to reprocess the PCR reads, holding one entry per CDR3 protein. The sample shows approximately 520,000 distinct CDR3 sequences, less than 35% of them seen only once. This specimen was PBMCs from the stem cell graft donor, taken from the stem cell graft. These receptor sequences come from a human donor who donated a stem cell graft to a child with aplastic anemia. Both conserved end residues are part of each CDR3. D genes are given only for firm matches. Part of the rows lack a size; the others show once, few, many or a class for expanded clones.

V	J	length	D	size	CDR3	DNA
TRBV20-1	TRBJ2-1	15	-	few	CSARDPEGLYNEQFF	TGCAGTGCTAGAGATCCGGAGGGCCTCTACAATGAGCAGTTCTTC
TRBV28	TRBJ2-3	13	TRBD2	-	CASIPGGTDTQYF	TGTGCCAGCATACCGGGGGGGACAGATACGCAGTATTTT
TRBV27	TRBJ1-1	14	-	-	CASRGAGYPPEAFF	TGTGCCAGCAGAGGAGCAGGGTACCCGCCTGAAGCTTTCTTT
TRBV24-1	TRBJ2-1	13	-	-	CATSVEWGPEQFF	TGTGCCACCAGTGTCGAGTGGGGACCTGAGCAGTTCTTC
TRBV7-9	TRBJ2-7	13	-	-	CASITGSSYEQYF	TGTGCCAGCATCACCGGGAGCTCCTACGAGCAGTACTTC
TRBV5-4	TRBJ1-2	15	-	few	CASSVTGAAYYGYTF	TGTGCCAGCAGCGTTACTGGGGCAGCGTACTATGGCTACACCTTC
TRBV12-3/TRBV12-4	TRBJ1-1	11	-	many	CASTLGNSAFF	TGTGCCAGCACCCTCGGGAATTCGGCTTTCTTT
TRBV20-1	TRBJ2-3	14	-	few	CSARKGGLTDTQYF	TGCAGTGCTAGGAAGGGGGGGCTCACAGATACGCAGTATTTT
TRBV30	TRBJ1-3	14	-	-	CACDPTFSGNTIYF	TGTGCCTGTGACCCAACTTTCTCTGGAAACACCATATATTTT
TRBV6-8	TRBJ2-2	16	-	-	CASSLRDLRTGGELFF	TGTGCCAGCAGTTTACGCGACCTTAGGACGGGCGGGGAGCTGTTTTTT
TRBV6-1	TRBJ1-5	15	-	-	CASSDPGALGQPHHF	TGTGCCAGCAGTGACCCAGGGGCTTTAGGTCAGCCCCACCATTTT
TRBV18	TRBJ1-5	14	-	-	CASSPTHSNQPQHF	TGTGCCAGCTCACCAACTCATAGCAATCAGCCCCAGCATTTT
TRBV20-1	TRBJ2-1	15	-	few	CSAQKREFSYNEQFF	TGCAGTGCTCAGAAACGGGAGTTCTCCTACAATGAGCAGTTCTTC
TRBV6-2/TRBV6-3	TRBJ2-1	16	-	-	CASSSQSLHSYNEQFF	TGTGCCAGCAGTTCTCAAAGCTTACACTCCTACAATGAGCAGTTCTTC
TRBV7-3	TRBJ2-1	22	-	-	CASSLKGVQTAFGHHSYNEQFF	TGTGCCAGCAGCTTAAAGGGGGTACAGACCGCTTTTGGCCACCACTCCTACAATGAGCAGTTCTTC
TRBV10-3	TRBJ2-1	14	-	-	CAIKGTATTNEQFF	TGTGCCATCAAGGGTACAGCCACGACGAATGAGCAGTTCTTC
TRBV18	TRBJ2-3	16	TRBD2	-	CASSSNPGGGTDTQYF	TGTGCCAGCTCCTCCAACCCGGGAGGGGGCACAGATACGCAGTATTTT
TRBV20-1	TRBJ2-3	17	TRBD2	few	CSARDWLAGYSVGTQYF	TGCAGTGCTAGAGATTGGCTAGCGGGATATAGCGTGGGTACGCAGTATTTT
TRBV27	TRBJ2-6	15	-	-	CASSLRAYGANVLTF	TGTGCCAGCAGTTTACGGGCATACGGGGCCAACGTCCTGACTTTC
TRBV11-2	TRBJ1-2	11	-	-	CASEHGFGYTF	TGTGCCAGCGAGCACGGATTTGGCTACACCTTC
TRBV30	TRBJ2-4	12	-	-	CAWSRDLNIQYF	TGTGCCTGGAGTCGGGACTTAAACATTCAGTACTTC
TRBV29-1	TRBJ2-1	14	-	few	CSVARRVSYNEQFF	TGCAGCGTTGCTAGGCGGGTTTCCTACAATGAGCAGTTCTTC
TRBV6-2/TRBV6-3	TRBJ2-1	11	-	-	CASSPNYEQFF	TGTGCCAGCAGTCCTAACTATGAGCAGTTCTTC
TRBV7-9	TRBJ1-1	13	-	-	CASSLEAVTEAFF	TGTGCCAGCAGCTTAGAGGCCGTGACTGAAGCTTTCTTT
TRBV9	TRBJ2-1	14	-	few	CASSVASVYNEQFF	TGTGCCAGCAGCGTAGCCTCAGTATACAATGAGCAGTTCTTC
TRBV12-3/TRBV12-4	TRBJ2-2	15	TRBD1	-	CASKVTGSATGELFF	TGTGCCAGCAAGGTGACAGGGTCGGCCACCGGGGAGCTGTTTTTT
TRBV6-1	TRBJ1-1	14	-	-	CASSEQGLGTEAFF	TGTGCCAGCAGTGAACAGGGCCTAGGCACTGAAGCTTTCTTT
TRBV20-1	TRBJ1-1	14	-	few	CSASRDPTDYEAFF	TGCAGTGCTTCCCGAGACCCGACAGATTATGAAGCTTTCTTT
TRBV18	TRBJ1-2	16	-	-	CASSPVYRPRSYGYTF	TGTGCCAGCTCACCGGTTTACCGCCCGAGGAGCTATGGCTACACCTTC
TRBV7-2	TRBJ2-5	15	-	few	CASSLANSLLETQYF	TGTGCCAGCAGCTTAGCGAACAGCCTCCTCGAGACCCAGTACTTC
TRBV2	TRBJ1-1	14	-	few	CASGGPVMNTEAFF	TGTGCCAGCGGAGGGCCCGTTATGAACACTGAAGCTTTCTTT
TRBV12-3/TRBV12-4	TRBJ1-2	15	TRBD1	-	CASSLGPGTGNGYTF	TGTGCCAGCAGTCTAGGTCCCGGGACAGGGAATGGCTACACCTTC
TRBV7-2	TRBJ1-2	13	-	-	CASSPQQGHGYTF	TGTGCCAGCAGCCCCCAACAAGGGCATGGCTACACCTTC
TRBV12-3/TRBV12-4	TRBJ1-1	14	-	few	CASSLRGGQTEAFF	TGTGCCAGCAGTTTGAGGGGGGGCCAGACAGAAGCTTTCTTT
TRBV9	TRBJ1-5	13	-	-	CASSVAGDQPQHF	TGTGCCAGCAGCGTAGCCGGGGATCAGCCCCAGCATTTT